What follows is one T cell receptor beta chain and its context. The sample comes from a study of T cell responses to AZD1222 COVID-19 vaccine. Germline CDR1 is SGHTA and CDR2 is FQGNSA. The CDR3 extends over 14 amino acids. V dropped 5 bases and J dropped 4 bases, with 15 bases sitting between them. Assay used: immunoSEQ multiplex PCR; TCRdb lists only in-frame clones, some missing. The repertoire holds 95,000 to 150,000 clones, 85% to 90% seen once, with under 35% in the top ten. The source was peripheral blood, collected on day 0 of AZD1222 vaccination. The clonotype originates from an adult in good health. The rearrangement links TRBV7-2 to TRBJ2-7; tentatively, D is TRBD1 or TRBD2 (5 bases each). CDR3 nucleotides: TGTGCCAGCAGCGCTTCTCGGGGCCCGTACGAGCAGTACTTC. It codes for CASSASRGPYEQYF.